One and the same sample provided the 5 T cell receptor beta chains below, sequenced in a study of CXCR3-negative and CXCR3-positive naive CD8 T cells. Findings and limits, study-wide: For CXCR3-positive naive cells, TRB CDR3s were more hydrophobic than those of CXCR3-negative naive cells.

Their cognate antigens are unknown. Libraries were UMI-labeled 5' RACE TRB cDNA. TCRdb re-called the 5' RACE reads and shows each CDR3 protein once, DNA omitted. Its listing shows roughly 140,000 distinct CDR3 sequences. The source material was naive CXCR3+ CD8+ T cells from blood. Regarding subset: CD45RO-CCR7+CD27+CD95- naive CD8+ T cells expressing CXCR3 (TNR3+). The receptor source for this set is a human donor in good health. Some clones in this sample may be carry-over from other donors' samples.

The gene calls are TRBV29-1 and TRBJ1-1; the D call from TCRdb, TRBD1, cannot be confirmed without DNA. The CDR3 totals 11 residues. Germline V gives CDR1 SQVTM, CDR2 ANQGSEA. The CDR3 sequence is CSVEVSGTAFF.

The V call is TRBV29-1, the J call TRBJ2-3; TCRdb gives TRBD1 as the D gene, but with no DNA this cannot be confirmed. The V gene's germline CDR1 is SQVTM and CDR2 ANQGSEA. The CDR3 is 14 amino acids. CDR3 loop: CSAADRGYTDTQYF.

The chain couples TRBV29-1 to TRBJ2-2; TCRdb's assignment of TRBD1 cannot be checked, as there is no DNA. The length of the CDR3 is 15 residues. Germline V CDR1 and CDR2: SQVTM, ANQGSEA. CDR3 sequence reads: CSVESTRTGPGELFF.

V is TRBV14 and J is TRBJ2-3. CDR1 is SGHDN and CDR2 is FVKESK in the germline V gene. The CDR3 extends over 15 amino acids. The CDR3 reads CASSHGFTSTDTQYF.

The chain uses TRBV14 and TRBJ2-7; TCRdb picks TRBD2, but there is no DNA to check that call. The CDR3 totals 14 residues. CDR1 SGHDN and CDR2 FVKESK come from the germline V gene. CDR3 sequence: CASSQVGQSYEQYF.